The clone carrying this T cell receptor (beta chain) was recorded at least ten times. The antigen remains undetermined. These data are taken from a study of shared clonotypes between healthy human individuals. Donors included only healthy HIV-negative adults lacking recent acute infections or vaccinations. At a deep level, the assay was run. Profiling relied on immunoSEQ multiplex PCR, and the TCRdb table lists in-frame clones only, not all of them. This table holds about 100,000 clones, approximately 70% found once. Trimming stripped 6 bases from V and 2 bases from J, with 8 bases between. Germline lookup yields CDR1 SGHVS and CDR2 FQNEAQ. The CDR3 extends over 14 amino acids. Overall study findings and caveats: Exclusively blood specimens were collected; tissue repertoires likely differ.

The specimen was memory CD8+ T cells sorted from blood. Subset in this sample: CD45RO+ cells pooled with CCR7-negative TemRA cells. This chain joins TRBV7-8 and TRBJ2-6; D is ambiguous. The sequence came from a man under 40 in good health. CDR3 nucleotides: TGTGCCAGCAGGGTTTCTGCTGGGGCCAACGTCCTGACTTTC. This translates into CASRVSAGANVLTF.